This T cell receptor beta chain was documented in a study of Ad26.COV2.S vaccination and SARS-CoV-2 variants. Repertoires were generated with immunoSEQ multiplex PCR, while TCRdb's copy carries only in-frame clones and drops some. The sample holds 500,000 or so clones, approximately 92% seen once. Overall study findings and caveats: Measurements of TCR breadth and depth may have given underestimates of the total T cell responses.

This sample's treatment: about 20 received Ad26.COV2.S at low or high dose, single or two shots; about 5 received placebo; per-sample allocation not given. Repertoires come from day 63 after the first vaccine or placebo injection. A word on this clone: The antigen remains undetermined.

This CDR3 has 15 residues. With 4 bases clipped from V and 2 bases from J, the junction kept 5 bases outside the gene matches. Per germline, CDR1 MDHEN and CDR2 SYDVKM. This receptor was identified in a person aged 18-60 years who received the Ad26.COV2.S COVID-19 vaccine or a placebo. The source was peripheral blood, collected in a trial of Ad26.COV2.S vaccine versus placebo. The chain uses TRBV28 and TRBJ2-7, with 10 bases fitting TRBD1. CDR3 region: CASSSWDRGTYEQYF. In DNA form, the CDR3 reads TGTGCCAGCAGTTCGTGGGACAGGGGTACCTACGAGCAGTACTTC.